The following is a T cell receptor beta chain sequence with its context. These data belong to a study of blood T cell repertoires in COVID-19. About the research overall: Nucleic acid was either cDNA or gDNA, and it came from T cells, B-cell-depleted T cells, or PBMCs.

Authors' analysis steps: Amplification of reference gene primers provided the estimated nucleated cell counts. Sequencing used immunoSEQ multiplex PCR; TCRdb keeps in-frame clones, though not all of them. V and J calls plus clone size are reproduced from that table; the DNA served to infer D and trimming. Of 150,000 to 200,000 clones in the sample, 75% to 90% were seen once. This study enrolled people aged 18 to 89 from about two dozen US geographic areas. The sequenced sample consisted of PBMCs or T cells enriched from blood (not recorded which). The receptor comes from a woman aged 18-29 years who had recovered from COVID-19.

The CDR3 region has the DNA TGTGCCAGTAGTATACGAGGGGGAGCTTCCTCCTACAATGAGCAGTTCTTC. It translates to CASSIRGGASSYNEQFF. The V call is TRBV19, the J call TRBJ2-1; maybe TRBD1 (6 bases). Germline V CDR1 and CDR2: LNHDA, SQIVND (reference sequence). This CDR3 is 17 amino acids long. The ends were cut back, 2 bases at V and 0 bases at J, with 14 bases in the middle.